This T cell receptor (beta chain) derives from a study of blood T cell repertoires in COVID-19 (dated by TCRdb to the early 2020s). Some background on the complete study: The collaborator samples originated in the United States, Italy and Spain and spanned the acute and convalescent phases of COVID-19. The sample metadata nearly always contained a de-identified subject ID, COVID-19 status, age in years and sex. The material from the prospective study consisted of cDNA or gDNA derived from T cells, B-cell-depleted T cells, or PBMCs. The repertoires were made available in a free public database intended to serve as a resource for research on the immune response to SARS-CoV-2. Where HLA class I and class II types were available, the types were taken from metadata supplied by the sample provider, not from assay-based typing. The samples were drawn from two sources: the first 160 participants of the ongoing ImmuneRACE study, and 1,000 to 1,500 subjects contributed by 6 global collaborators. The dataset comprised deeply sampled blood TCRbeta repertoires from subjects exposed to, actively infected with, or recovered from COVID-19. Paper-wide results and their limitations: The quantity of clinical and demographic metadata differed by source and by participant and was supplied without curation.

This clone was found once. What this receptor recognizes is not known. No qualities accompany the bases; no much larger clone lies one base away. From its cysteine to its phenylalanine, the CDR3 spans 18 amino acids. The sequence is cut down to CDR3 DNA, 54 bases in frame from base 1. V and J lose 3 bases and 7 bases, and a span of 24 bases separates them. CDR1 and CDR2 were assigned from the germline V gene as MGHRA and YSYEKL. One collaborating source in Seattle enrolled patients while the patients were actively infected and followed the patients over time throughout the course of disease. Whole blood was collected in K2EDTA tubes by collaborating institutions according to the institutions' own protocols. For TCRbeta analysis, collaborators shipped samples as frozen whole blood, isolated PBMCs, or DNA extracted from either of those sample types. TCRbeta CDR3 regions were amplified from genomic DNA by means of the immunoSEQ Assay, a bias-controlled multiplex PCR. Processing in the source paper ran as follows. Within the assay, amplification of reference gene primers was used to estimate how many nucleated cells each sample contained. Sequence reads were collapsed and filtered to measure the absolute abundance of every unique TCRbeta CDR3 rearrangement. For each sample, productive Simpson clonality was calculated by taking the square root of Simpson's diversity index across productive rearrangements. The clones in this table, taken by TCRdb from immuneACCESS, are in-frame only. Not every clone is retained; where verified, under half of the shortfall comes from an unresolved V gene, and the cause of the rest is unknown. D and trimming were read from the DNA, whereas the V and J calls and clone size are those reported in that table. This sample lists 250,000 or so clones; just under 90% were detected once. Under 3.5% of the sample goes to the ten largest clones.

This chain is built from TRBV4-1 and TRBJ1-4; D gene: possibly TRBD1, on 5 matching bases. This TCR derives from a man aged 25 to 45 with COVID-19, enrolled during active disease. The sample taken for sequencing was peripheral blood. CDR3 region: CASSQQKVGGSWSEKLFF. The sequence in DNA is TGCGCCAGCAGCCAGCAAAAGGTCGGGGGTAGTTGGTCTGAAAAACTGTTTTTT.